Following are 8 T cell receptor beta chains from one sample sequenced in a study of T cells in Graves' hyperthyroidism and ophthalmopathy. RNA transcripts were the template for amplifying TCR beta CDR3 regions. An initial round of RT-PCR targeting the TCR CDR3 relied on the HTBI primer set. TCRdb fed the multiplex PCR reads into MiXCR, producing one record per CDR3 protein. The table lists roughly 500,000 distinct CDR3 sequences, around a fifth of them singletons. What was sequenced was blood. The origin of the receptors is a woman in her seventies with Graves' ophthalmopathy.

The rearrangement joins TRBV12-3 or TRBV12-4 to TRBJ2-1; D not resolved. This CDR3 is 14 amino acids long. V gave up 3 bases and J gave up 6 bases, with 12 bases separating them. Here the CDR3 DNA reads TGTGCCAGCAGTTTTCTCCGCGCCCTCAATGAGCAGTTCTTC. It specifies CASSFLRALNEQFF.

The gene calls are TRBV5-1 and TRBJ2-7, with 11 bases fitting TRBD2. The CDR3 is 16 residues long. J gave up 7 bases and V 4 bases, and 13 bases lay outside the gene matches. Germline CDR1 SGHRS, CDR2 YFSETQ. The CDR3 loop reads CASSVRASGRTREQYF. The CDR3 bases are TGCGCCAGCAGCGTCCGGGCTAGCGGGAGGACAAGGGAGCAGTACTTC.

This clonotype was counted only a few times. The CDR3 reads CSASAGGLQETQYF. DNA of the CDR3: TGCAGTGCGTCGGCGGGAGGGCTCCAAGAGACCCAGTACTTC. The chain recombines TRBV20-1 with TRBJ2-5, with 9 bases aligning to TRBD2. Per germline, CDR1 DFQATT and CDR2 SNEGSKA (reference sequence). The ends lost 6 bases at V and 1 base at J; junction bases unmatched: 6. This CDR3 has 14 residues.

This clonotype was detected a few times. V gene TRBV10-2 combines with J gene TRBJ1-1; D remains unclear. The germline V gene encodes CDR1 WSHSY and CDR2 SAAADI. The CDR3 sequence is 13 residues long. Between the trimmed V and J ends, which lost 6 bases and 0 bases, there was a span of 8 bases. DNA for the CDR3: TGCGCCAGCAGGAAGGGTTTGAACACTGAAGCTTTCTTT. Its translation: CASRKGLNTEAFF.

This clonotype appeared a few times. CDR3 in amino acids: CASSLGTRSGNTIYF. The CDR3 nucleotides are TGTGCCAGCAGCCTTGGGACACGCTCTGGAAACACCATATATTTT. This chain joins TRBV11-2 and TRBJ1-3; a weak D match, TRBD1 (6 bases). CDR1 is SGHAT and CDR2 is FQNNGV in the germline V gene. This CDR3 is built from 15 residues. Trimming took off 5 bases at V and 0 bases at J, with 11 bases between the two ends.

The CDR3 loop reads CASSPWTGGGNIQYF. The CDR3 DNA follows: TGTGCCAGCAGCCCATGGACAGGGGGTGGGAACATTCAGTACTTC. The chain links TRBV7-2 to TRBJ2-4; 10 nucleotides agree with TRBD1. CDR3 length: 15 residues. CDR1 and CDR2 (germline): SGHTA, FQGNSA. J gave up 7 bases and V 5 bases, and 8 bases lay outside the gene matches.

This clonotype was found a few times. V usage is TRBV24-1 and J usage is TRBJ2-1; D not certain. The CDR3 loop spans 15 amino acids. The ends were cut back, 2 bases at V and 2 bases at J, with 9 bases in the middle. Germline lookup yields CDR1 KGHDR and CDR2 SFDVKD. For the CDR3, the DNA is TGTGCCACCAGTGATTACAGACCCCCCTACAATGAGCAGTTCTTC. Residues: CATSDYRPPYNEQFF.

This clonotype was detected only a few times. This rearrangement joins TRBV12-3 or TRBV12-4 to TRBJ2-1; D perhaps matches TRBD2 (5 bases). The CDR3 has 14 residues. V was pared by 7 bases and J by 5 bases, with 15 bases between. CDR3 in amino acids: CASKNLDGDNEQFF. In nucleotides, the CDR3 is TGTGCCAGCAAAAACTTGGACGGGGACAATGAGCAGTTCTTC.